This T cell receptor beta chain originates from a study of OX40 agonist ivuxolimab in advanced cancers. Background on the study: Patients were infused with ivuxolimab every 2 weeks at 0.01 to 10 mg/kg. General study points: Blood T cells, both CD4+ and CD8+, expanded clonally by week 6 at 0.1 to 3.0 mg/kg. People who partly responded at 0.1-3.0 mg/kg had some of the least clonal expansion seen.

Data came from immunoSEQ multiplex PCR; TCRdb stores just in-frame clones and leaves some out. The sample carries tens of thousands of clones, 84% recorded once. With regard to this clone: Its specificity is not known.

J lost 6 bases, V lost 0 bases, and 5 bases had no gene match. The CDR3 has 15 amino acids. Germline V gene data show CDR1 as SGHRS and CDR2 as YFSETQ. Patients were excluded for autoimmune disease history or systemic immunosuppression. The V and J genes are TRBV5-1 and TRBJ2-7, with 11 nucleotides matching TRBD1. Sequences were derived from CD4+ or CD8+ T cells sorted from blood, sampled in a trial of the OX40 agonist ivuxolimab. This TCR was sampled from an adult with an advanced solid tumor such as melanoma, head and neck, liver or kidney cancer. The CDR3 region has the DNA TGCGCCAGCAGCTTGGAGGGGACAGGGGGAAGCGAGCAGTACTTC. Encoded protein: CASSLEGTGGSEQYF.